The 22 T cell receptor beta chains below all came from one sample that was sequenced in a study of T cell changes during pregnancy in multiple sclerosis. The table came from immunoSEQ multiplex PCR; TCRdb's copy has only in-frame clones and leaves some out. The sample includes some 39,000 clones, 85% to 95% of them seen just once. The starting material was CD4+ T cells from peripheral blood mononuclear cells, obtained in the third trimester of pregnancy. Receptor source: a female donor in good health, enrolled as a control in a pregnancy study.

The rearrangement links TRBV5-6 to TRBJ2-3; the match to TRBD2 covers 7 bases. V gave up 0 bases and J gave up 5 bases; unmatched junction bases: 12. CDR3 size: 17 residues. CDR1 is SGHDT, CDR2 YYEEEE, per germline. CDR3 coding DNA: TGTGCCAGCAGCTTGGGAGTCGGGGGAGGGCGACAAGATACGCAGTATTTT. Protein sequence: CASSLGVGGGRQDTQYF.

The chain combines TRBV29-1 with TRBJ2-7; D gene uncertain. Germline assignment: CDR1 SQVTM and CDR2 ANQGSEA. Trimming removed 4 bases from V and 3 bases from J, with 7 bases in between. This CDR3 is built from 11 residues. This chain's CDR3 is CSVATYYEQYF. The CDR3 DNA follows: TGCAGCGTTGCGACATACTACGAGCAGTACTTC.

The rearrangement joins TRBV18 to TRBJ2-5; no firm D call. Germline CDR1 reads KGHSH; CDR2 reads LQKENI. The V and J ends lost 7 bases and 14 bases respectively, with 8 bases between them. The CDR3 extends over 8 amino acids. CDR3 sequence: CASWRIYF. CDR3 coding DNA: TGTGCCAGCTGGCGGATTTACTTC. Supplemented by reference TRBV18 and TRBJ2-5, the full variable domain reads NAGVMQNPRHLVRRRGQEARLRCSPMKGHSHVYWYRQLPEEGLKFMVYLQKENIIDESGMPKERFSAEFPKEGPSILRIQQVVRGDSAAYFCASWRIYFGPGTRLLVL.

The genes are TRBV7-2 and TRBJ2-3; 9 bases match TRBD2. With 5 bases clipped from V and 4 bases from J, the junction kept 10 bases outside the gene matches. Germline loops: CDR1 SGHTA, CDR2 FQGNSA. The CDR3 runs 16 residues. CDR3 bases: TGTGCCAGCAGCGGTAGCGGGAGTTTATTTTCAGATACGCAGTATTTT. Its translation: CASSGSGSLFSDTQYF.

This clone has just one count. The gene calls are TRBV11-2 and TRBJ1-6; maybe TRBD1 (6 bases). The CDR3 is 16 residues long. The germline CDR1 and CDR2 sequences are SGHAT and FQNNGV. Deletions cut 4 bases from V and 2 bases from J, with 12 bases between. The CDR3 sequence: CASSSPDSPYNSPLHF. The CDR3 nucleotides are TGTGCCAGCAGCTCCCCGGACAGCCCCTATAATTCACCCCTCCACTTT. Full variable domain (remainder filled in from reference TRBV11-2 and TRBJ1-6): EAGVAQSPRYKIIEKRQSVAFWCNPISGHATLYWYQQILGQGPKLLIQFQNNGVVDDSQLPKDRFSAERLKGVDSTLKIQPAKLEDSAVYLCASSSPDSPYNSPLHFGNGTRLTVT.

The CDR3 bases are TGTGCCAGCAGCTCGCCGATCAGGTTGGGCACTGAAGCTTTCTTT. This encodes CASSSPIRLGTEAFF. The chain couples TRBV5-6 to TRBJ1-1; D gene uncertain. Germline-derived CDR1 and CDR2 are SGHDT and YYEEEE. V lost 3 bases and J lost 4, with 16 bases in between. The CDR3 is 15 amino acids.

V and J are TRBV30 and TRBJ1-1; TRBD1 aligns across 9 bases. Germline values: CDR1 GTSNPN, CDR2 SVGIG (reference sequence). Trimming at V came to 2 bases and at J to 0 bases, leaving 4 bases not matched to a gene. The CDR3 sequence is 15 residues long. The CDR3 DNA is TGTGCCTGGAGTCCGGGACAGGGAATGAACACTGAAGCTTTCTTT. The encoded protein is CAWSPGQGMNTEAFF.

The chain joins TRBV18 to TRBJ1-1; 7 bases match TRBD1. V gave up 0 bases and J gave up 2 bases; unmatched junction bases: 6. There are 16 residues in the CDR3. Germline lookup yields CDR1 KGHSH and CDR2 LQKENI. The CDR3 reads CASSPPSQGKNTEAFF. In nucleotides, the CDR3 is TGTGCCAGCTCACCACCGTCACAGGGGAAAAACACTGAAGCTTTCTTT.

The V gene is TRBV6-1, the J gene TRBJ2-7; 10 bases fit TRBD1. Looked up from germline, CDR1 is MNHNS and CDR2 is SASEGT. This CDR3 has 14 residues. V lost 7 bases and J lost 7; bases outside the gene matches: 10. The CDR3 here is CASIKDRGTGEQYF. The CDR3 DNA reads TGTGCCAGCATTAAGGACAGGGGGACGGGAGAGCAGTACTTC.

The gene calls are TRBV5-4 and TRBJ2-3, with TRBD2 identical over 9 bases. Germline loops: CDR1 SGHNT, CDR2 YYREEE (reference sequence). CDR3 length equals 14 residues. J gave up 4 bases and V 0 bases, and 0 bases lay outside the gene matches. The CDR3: CASSLVAGADTQYF. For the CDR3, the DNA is TGTGCCAGCAGCTTGGTAGCGGGAGCAGATACGCAGTATTTT.

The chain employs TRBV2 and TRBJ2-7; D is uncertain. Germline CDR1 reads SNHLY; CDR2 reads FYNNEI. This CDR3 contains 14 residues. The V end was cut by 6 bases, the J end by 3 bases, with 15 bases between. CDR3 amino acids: CASRADILFYEQYF. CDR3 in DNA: TGTGCCAGCAGGGCCGACATCCTCTTCTACGAGCAGTACTTC.

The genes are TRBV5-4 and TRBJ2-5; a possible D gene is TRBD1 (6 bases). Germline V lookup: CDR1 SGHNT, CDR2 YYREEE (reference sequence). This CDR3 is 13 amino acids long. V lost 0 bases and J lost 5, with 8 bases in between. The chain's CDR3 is CASSLGGRETQYF. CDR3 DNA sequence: TGTGCCAGCAGCTTGGGGGGGCGCGAGACCCAGTACTTC.

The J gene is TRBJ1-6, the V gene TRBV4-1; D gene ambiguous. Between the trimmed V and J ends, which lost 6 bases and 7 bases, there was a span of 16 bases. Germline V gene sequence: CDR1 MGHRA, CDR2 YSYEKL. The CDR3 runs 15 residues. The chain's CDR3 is CASSPDRLLNSPLHF. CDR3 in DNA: TGCGCCAGCAGTCCCGACCGACTGCTCAATTCACCCCTCCACTTT.

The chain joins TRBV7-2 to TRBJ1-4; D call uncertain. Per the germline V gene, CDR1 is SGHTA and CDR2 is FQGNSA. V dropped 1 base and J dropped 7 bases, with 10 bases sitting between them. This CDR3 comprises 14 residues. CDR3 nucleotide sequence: TGTGCCAGCAGCTTAGTAGTTCCCCCTGAAAAACTGTTTTTT. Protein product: CASSLVVPPEKLFF.

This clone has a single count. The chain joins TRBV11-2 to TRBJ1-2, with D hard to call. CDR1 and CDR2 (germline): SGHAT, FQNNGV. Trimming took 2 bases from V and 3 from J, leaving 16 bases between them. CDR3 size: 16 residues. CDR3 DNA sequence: TGTGCCAGCAGCTTAAAAAGGAGGAGCGTTGACTATGGCTACACCTTC. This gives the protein CASSLKRRSVDYGYTF.

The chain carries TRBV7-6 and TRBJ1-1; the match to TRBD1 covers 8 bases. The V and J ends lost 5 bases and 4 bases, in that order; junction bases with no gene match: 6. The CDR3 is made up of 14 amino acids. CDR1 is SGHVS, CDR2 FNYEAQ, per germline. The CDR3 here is CASSARGQSTEAFF. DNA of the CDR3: TGTGCCAGCAGCGCCAGGGGGCAGAGCACTGAAGCTTTCTTT. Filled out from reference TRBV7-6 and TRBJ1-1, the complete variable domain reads GAGVSQSPRYKVTKRGQDVALRCDPISGHVSLYWYRQALGQGPEFLTYFNYEAQQDKSGLPNDRFSAERPEGSISTLTIQRTEQRDSAMYRCASSARGQSTEAFFGQGTRLTVV.

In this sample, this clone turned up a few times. The CDR3 DNA reads as TGTGCCAGTAATCCGGGACAGGGTACCTATGGCTACACCTTC. As protein: CASNPGQGTYGYTF. The V call is TRBV19, the J call TRBJ1-2; 9 bases fit TRBD1. CDR1 is LNHDA and CDR2 is SQIVND in the germline V gene (reference sequence). CDR3 length equals 14 residues. With V trimmed by 7 bases and J by 4 bases, 7 bases remained unmatched.

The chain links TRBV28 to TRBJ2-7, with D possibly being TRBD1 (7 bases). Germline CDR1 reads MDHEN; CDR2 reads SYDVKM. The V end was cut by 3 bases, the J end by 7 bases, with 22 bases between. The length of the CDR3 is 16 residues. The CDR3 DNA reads TGTGCCAGCAGTTTCCCTCTGTACAGGGGAGGTGGGGAGCAGTACTTC. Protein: CASSFPLYRGGGEQYF.

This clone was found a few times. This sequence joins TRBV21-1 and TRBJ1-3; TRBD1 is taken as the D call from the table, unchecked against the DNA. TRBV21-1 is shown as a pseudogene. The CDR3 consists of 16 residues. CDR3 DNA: TGTGCCAGCAGCAAGAAGTTGACAGGCACTGGAAACACCATATATTTT. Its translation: CASSKKLTGTGNTIYF.

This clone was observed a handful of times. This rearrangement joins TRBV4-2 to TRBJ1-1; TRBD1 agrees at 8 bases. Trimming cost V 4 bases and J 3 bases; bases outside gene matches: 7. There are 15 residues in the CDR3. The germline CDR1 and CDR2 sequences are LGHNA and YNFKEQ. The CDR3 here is CASSPRVQGDTEAFF. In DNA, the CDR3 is TGTGCCAGCAGCCCTAGGGTACAGGGGGACACTGAAGCTTTCTTT.

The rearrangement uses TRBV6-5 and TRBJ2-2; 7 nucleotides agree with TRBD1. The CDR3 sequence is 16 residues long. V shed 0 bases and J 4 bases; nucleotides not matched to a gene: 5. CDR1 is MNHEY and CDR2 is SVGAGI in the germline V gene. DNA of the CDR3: TGTGCCAGCAGTTACTCGGACAGGCCCTCCACCGGGGAGCTGTTTTTT. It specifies CASSYSDRPSTGELFF.

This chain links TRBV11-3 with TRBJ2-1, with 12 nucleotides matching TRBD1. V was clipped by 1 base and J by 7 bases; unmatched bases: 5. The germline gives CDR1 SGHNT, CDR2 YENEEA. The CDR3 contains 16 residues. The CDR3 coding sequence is TGTGCCAGCAGCTTAGGTGGGACAGGGGGCGAAAATGAGCAGTTCTTC. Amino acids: CASSLGGTGGENEQFF.